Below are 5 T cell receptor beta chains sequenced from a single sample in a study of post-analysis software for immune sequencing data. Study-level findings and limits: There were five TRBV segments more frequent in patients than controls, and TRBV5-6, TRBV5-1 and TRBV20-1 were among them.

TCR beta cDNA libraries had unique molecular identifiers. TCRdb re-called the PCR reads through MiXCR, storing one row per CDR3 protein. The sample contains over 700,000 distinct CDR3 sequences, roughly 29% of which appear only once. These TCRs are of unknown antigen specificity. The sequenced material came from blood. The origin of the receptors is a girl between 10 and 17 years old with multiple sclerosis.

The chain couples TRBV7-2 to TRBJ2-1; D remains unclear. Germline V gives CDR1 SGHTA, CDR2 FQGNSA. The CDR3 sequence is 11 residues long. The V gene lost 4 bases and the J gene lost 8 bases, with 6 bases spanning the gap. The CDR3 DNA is TGTGCCAGCAGCTCCGGATATGAGCAGTTCTTC. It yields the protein CASSSGYEQFF. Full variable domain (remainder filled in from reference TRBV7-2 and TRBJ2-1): GAGVSQSPSNKVTEKGKDVELRCDPISGHTALYWYRQSLGQGLEFLIYFQGNSAPDKSGLPSDRFSAERTGGSVSTLTIQRTQQEDSAVYLCASSSGYEQFFGPGTRLTVL.

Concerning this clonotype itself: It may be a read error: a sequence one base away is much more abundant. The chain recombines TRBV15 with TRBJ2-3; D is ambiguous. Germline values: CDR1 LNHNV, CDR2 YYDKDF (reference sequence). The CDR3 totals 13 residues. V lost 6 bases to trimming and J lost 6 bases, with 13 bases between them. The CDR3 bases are TGTGCCACCAGTCATAAGAATTGGGATACGCAGTATTTT. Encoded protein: CATSHKNWDTQYF.

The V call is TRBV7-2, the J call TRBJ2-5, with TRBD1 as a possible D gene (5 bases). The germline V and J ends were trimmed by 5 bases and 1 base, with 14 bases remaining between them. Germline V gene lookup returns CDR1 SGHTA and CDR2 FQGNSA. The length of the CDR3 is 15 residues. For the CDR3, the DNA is TGTGCCAGCAGCCCAATGGGGCGGCTCCAAGAGACCCAGTACTTC. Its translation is CASSPMGRLQETQYF.

The CDR3 coding sequence is TGTGCCACCAGCTCCTCGGGGAGGGAGATACGCTATGGCTACACCTTC. As protein: CATSSSGREIRYGYTF. This rearrangement joins TRBV15 to TRBJ1-2; D is unresolved. Germline V lookup: CDR1 LNHNV, CDR2 YYDKDF (reference sequence). This CDR3 spans 16 amino acids. Trimming pared 5 bases from V and 4 bases from J, leaving 20 bases between.

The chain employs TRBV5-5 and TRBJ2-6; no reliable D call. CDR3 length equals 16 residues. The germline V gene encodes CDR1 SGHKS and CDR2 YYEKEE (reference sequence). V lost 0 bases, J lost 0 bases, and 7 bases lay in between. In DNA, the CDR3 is TGTGCCAGCAGCTTGGCCCGGTTCTCTGGGGCCAACGTCCTGACTTTC. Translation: CASSLARFSGANVLTF.